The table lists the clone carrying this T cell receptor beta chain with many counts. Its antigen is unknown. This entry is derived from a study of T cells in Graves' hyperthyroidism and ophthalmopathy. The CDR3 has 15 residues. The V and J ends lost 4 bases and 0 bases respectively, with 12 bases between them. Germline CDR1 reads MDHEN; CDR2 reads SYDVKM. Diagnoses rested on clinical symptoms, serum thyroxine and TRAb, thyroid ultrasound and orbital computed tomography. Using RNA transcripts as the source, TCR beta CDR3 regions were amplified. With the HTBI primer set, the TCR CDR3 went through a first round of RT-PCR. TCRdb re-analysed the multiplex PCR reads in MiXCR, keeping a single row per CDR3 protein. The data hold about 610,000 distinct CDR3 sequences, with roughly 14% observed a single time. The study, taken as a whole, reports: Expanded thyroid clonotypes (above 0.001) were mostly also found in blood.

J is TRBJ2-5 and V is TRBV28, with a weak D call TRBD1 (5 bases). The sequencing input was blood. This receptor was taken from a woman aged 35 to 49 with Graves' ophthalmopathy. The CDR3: CASSSPQVYQETQYF. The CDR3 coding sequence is TGTGCCAGCAGTTCCCCACAGGTGTACCAAGAGACCCAGTACTTC.